This T cell receptor beta chain originates from a study of blood T cell repertoires in COVID-19. Study information: Collection of acute and convalescent COVID-19 samples took place in the United States, Italy and Spain. Nucleic acid was either cDNA or gDNA, and it came from T cells, B-cell-depleted T cells, or PBMCs.

This clone was recorded a few times. The ends were cut back, 0 bases at V and 4 bases at J, with 9 bases in the middle. Germline V gene data show CDR1 as SEHNR and CDR2 as FQNEAQ (reference sequence). The CDR3 loop spans 14 amino acids. As processed by the authors: By means of reference gene primer amplification, nucleated cell counts were estimated. Produced via immunoSEQ multiplex PCR; TCRdb's table is partial and in-frame only. The V and J calls and clone size are taken from that table; D and trimming were inferred from the DNA. The sample shows more than 95,000 clones, over 75% of them seen only once.

The receptor comes from a man in his fifties with acute or convalescent COVID-19. Sequenced: peripheral blood. The chain uses TRBV7-9 and TRBJ1-1; possible D gene TRBD1, 5 bases. The CDR3 coding sequence is TGTGCCAGCAGCTTAGCAGGAGGGGCCACTGAAGCTTTCTTT. Amino acids: CASSLAGGATEAFF. Full variable domain (outside the CDR3, taken from reference TRBV7-9 and TRBJ1-1): DTGVSQNPRHKITKRGQNVTFRCDPISEHNRLYWYRQTLGQGPEFLTYFQNEAQLEKSRLLSDRFSAERPKGSFSTLEIQRTEQGDSAMYLCASSLAGGATEAFFGQGTRLTVV.